This TCR beta chain derives from a study of T cell repertoires in cytomegalovirus infection. TCRdb independently ran MiXCR on the reads; one entry per CDR3 protein. The repertoire holds 550,000 to 700,000 distinct CDR3 sequences, roughly 43% seen once, with around 50% in the top ten. V was clipped by 1 base and J by 4 bases; unmatched bases: 7. The CDR3 runs to 16 residues. Looked up from germline, CDR1 is MNHNS and CDR2 is SASEGT. This clonotype has only a few counts. Its target is unknown. The genes are TRBV6-1 and TRBJ2-1; 7 positions agree with TRBD2. This sequence originates from a human donor in good health (CMV status not recorded). Some clones in this sample may be carry-over from other donors' samples. Sequencing was performed on cultured PBMCs, taken from culture after CMV antigen stimulation. CDR3 DNA sequence: TGTGCCAGCAGTGAAGTCGGGGGAGCGGGGTACAATGAGCAGTTCTTC. Translated, it gives CASSEVGGAGYNEQFF.